This is a list of T cell receptor beta chains from one sample in a study of blood T cell repertoires in COVID-19. Sequencing used immunoSEQ multiplex PCR; TCRdb keeps in-frame clones, though not all of them. This table holds under 55,000 clones, approximately 82% found once. The sequenced sample consisted of PBMCs or T cells enriched from blood (not recorded which). The receptors were gathered from a woman aged 45 to 65 with acute COVID-19. CDR3s include the opening cysteine and the closing phenylalanine or tryptophan. D genes are given only for firm matches. Size tells how often a clone was seen (once, few, many) or the class of an expanded clone, and some rows leave it out.

>TRBV2|TRBD2|TRBJ2-1|.
TGTGCCAGCAGTCGGGCCTTAAGACCGGGACTAGCGGGGACGAGCTCCTACAATGAGCAGTTCTTC
CASSRALRPGLAGTSSYNEQFF
>TRBV27|.|TRBJ1-6|.
TGTGCCAGCAGTTTATCGTCAGAGGGAGGGTATTCACCCCTCCACTTT
CASSLSSEGGYSPLHF
>TRBV5-1|.|TRBJ1-2|.
TGCGCCAGCAGCTTCGAAACAGGCTATGGCTACACCTTC
CASSFETGYGYTF
>TRBV5-4|.|TRBJ2-5|.
TGTGCCAGCAGCTTGGGGCCGAAGGGGGAGACCCAGTACTTC
CASSLGPKGETQYF
>TRBV7-2|.|TRBJ1-2|.
TGTGCCAGCAGCCCACCGGGTGGCAGAGCTAACTATGGCTACACCTTC
CASSPPGGRANYGYTF
>TRBV5-1|TRBD1|TRBJ1-2|.
TGCGCCAGCAGCTCCTCCGGGACAGGGAGGGACTATGGCTACACCTTC
CASSSSGTGRDYGYTF
>TRBV19|.|TRBJ2-7|.
TGTGCCAGTAGGGACAGAGGCTACGAGCAGTACTTC
CASRDRGYEQYF
>TRBV5-1|TRBD2|TRBJ2-3|.
TGCGCCAGCAGAATTCAGCGGGGGGCGAAAGATACGCAGTATTTT
CASRIQRGAKDTQYF
>TRBV5-8|.|TRBJ1-2|few
TGTGCCAGCAGCCCGTCGAACTATGGCTACACCTTC
CASSPSNYGYTF
>TRBV7-6|.|TRBJ2-7|few
TGTGCCAGCAGCTTAGGGCAAAAGCAGTACTTC
CASSLGQKQYF
>TRBV4-1|.|TRBJ2-7|.
TGCGCCAGCAGCCAAGATGGGGCTGGTGACGAGCAGTACTTC
CASSQDGAGDEQYF
>TRBV2|.|TRBJ1-2|.
TGTGCCAGCAGTGATAGAGGTGCTAACTATGGCTACACCTTC
CASSDRGANYGYTF
>TRBV27|.|TRBJ1-1|.
TGTGCCAGCAGCAGTTATTATGAAGCTTTCTTT
CASSSYYEAFF
>TRBV5-1|.|TRBJ1-2|.
TGCGCCAGCAGCCCACAAGGAGTAGAAGGCTACACCTTC
CASSPQGVEGYTF
>TRBV6-5|TRBD1|TRBJ1-2|.
TGTGCCAGCAGTCCCTCGGGACAGGGTGCCTATGGCTACACCTTC
CASSPSGQGAYGYTF
>TRBV5-1|TRBD2|TRBJ2-7|.
TGCGCCAGCAGCTTGGCCTCGGGACTAGCGCAAACCTACGAGCAGTACTTC
CASSLASGLAQTYEQYF
>TRBV6-1|.|TRBJ1-1|.
TGTGCCAGCAGTGAGCAGGCGGGGACTGAAGCTTTCTTT
CASSEQAGTEAFF
>TRBV11-1|.|TRBJ1-1|.
TGTGCCAGCAGCTTAGCTACTTGGGAGAAACTAGGAAACACTGAAGCTTTCTTT
CASSLATWEKLGNTEAFF
>TRBV5-1|TRBD1|TRBJ1-4|once
TGCGCCAGCAGCTTGGCCTCAAGGGGACAGGGGGCGAAACTGTTTTTT
CASSLASRGQGAKLFF
>TRBV4-1|.|TRBJ2-2|.
TGCGCCAGCAGCCCGGGGGTCGGGGAGCTGTTTTTT
CASSPGVGELFF
>TRBV29-1|.|TRBJ1-3|.
TGCAGCGTTACAGGGCAAGGGGGAAACACCATATATTTT
CSVTGQGGNTIYF
>TRBV18|.|TRBJ2-2|.
TGTGCCAGCTCACCACCGGCGGCAGCGAACACCGGGGAGCTGTTTTTT
CASSPPAAANTGELFF
>TRBV6-6|TRBD1|TRBJ2-1|.
TGTGCCAGCAGCACGGACAGGGTGATGTACAATGAGCAGTTCTTC
CASSTDRVMYNEQFF
>TRBV10-3|.|TRBJ2-5|.
TGTGCCATCGGAGGGCAGGGAGGTGGAGAGACCCAGTACTTC
CAIGGQGGGETQYF
>TRBV4-1|TRBD1|TRBJ1-1|.
TGCGCCAGCAGCCCACGACAGGGCCCCGGGAACACTGAAGCTTTCTTT
CASSPRQGPGNTEAFF
>TRBV4-1|.|TRBJ2-7|.
TGCGCCAGCAGCCAAGGGCTGGGGGCAAGTTCCCACGAGCAGTACTTC
CASSQGLGASSHEQYF
>TRBV2|TRBD2|TRBJ2-7|few
TGTGCCAGCAGTGAAGCGGGGGGGAAGGACGAGCAGTACTTC
CASSEAGGKDEQYF
>TRBV27|TRBD1|TRBJ1-4|.
TGTGCCAGCAGTTTAAGACAGGGCGGGGAAAAACTGTTTTTT
CASSLRQGGEKLFF
>TRBV11-2|TRBD1|TRBJ2-5|.
TGTGCCAGCAGACGTGGACAGGGTGAGACCCAGTACTTC
CASRRGQGETQYF
>TRBV5-1|.|TRBJ1-2|.
TGCGCCAGCAGCTTCTCGGATCAGACGGGGGGCTACACCTTC
CASSFSDQTGGYTF
>TRBV11-2|TRBD1|TRBJ2-2|.
TGTGCCAGCAGCTTAACCGGGACAGGGAGCGTGAAGCTGTTTTTT
CASSLTGTGSVKLFF
>TRBV6-1|.|TRBJ2-1|.
TGTGCCAGCAGTGAGATCCCAGGGGTCGATGAGCAGTTCTTC
CASSEIPGVDEQFF
>TRBV19|TRBD1|TRBJ1-2|.
TGTGCCAGTAGTGAGTCGGGGACAGCCCTCTATGGCTACACCTTC
CASSESGTALYGYTF
>TRBV3-1/TRBV3-2|.|TRBJ2-3|.
TGTGCCAGCAGCCAAGATCACAGGGAAGCAGATACGCAGTATTTT
CASSQDHREADTQYF
>TRBV7-9|.|TRBJ1-2|.
TGTGCCAGCAGCTCGACGGGGTGGTATGGCTACACCTTC
CASSSTGWYGYTF
>TRBV18|.|TRBJ1-5|.
TGTGCCAGCACCCGGGAGGACAGTAATCAGCCCCAGCATTTT
CASTREDSNQPQHF
>TRBV4-2|TRBD2|TRBJ2-2|.
TGTGCCAGCAGCCAAAGCGAGCGGGGGGGTATGTCCGGGGAGCTGTTTTTT
CASSQSERGGMSGELFF
>TRBV28|.|TRBJ1-1|few
TGTGCCAGCAGTTCGCTGGGGGGGGAAGCTTTCTTT
CASSSLGGEAFF
>TRBV30|.|TRBJ2-7|.
TGTGCCTGGAGTAACCGGGCCTACGAGCAGTACTTC
CAWSNRAYEQYF
>TRBV27|TRBD1|TRBJ1-5|.
TGTGCCAGCAGTAACCAGGGGGCGGGTCAGCCCCAGCATTTT
CASSNQGAGQPQHF
>TRBV5-5|.|TRBJ1-5|.
TGTGCCAGCAGCTCTGGACAGTATAGCAATCAGCCCCAGCATTTT
CASSSGQYSNQPQHF
>TRBV6-5|.|TRBJ1-2|.
TGTGCCAGCAGTTCGTCTTTATTTGGAGAGACTGCCTACACCTTC
CASSSSLFGETAYTF
>TRBV28|.|TRBJ1-2|few
TGTGCCAGCAGTTTCTCAACCCGGGACATCGGATTTGCTGGCGGCTACACCTTC
CASSFSTRDIGFAGGYTF
>TRBV19|.|TRBJ1-5|few
TGTGCCAGTAGTATACAAGAGGGCAATCAGCCCCAGCATTTT
CASSIQEGNQPQHF
>TRBV6-5|.|TRBJ1-1|.
TGTGCCAGCAGTTACTCCGCAGGGGTTGAAACTGAAGCTTTCTTT
CASSYSAGVETEAFF
>TRBV2|TRBD2|TRBJ2-3|.
TGTGTGCTTGGGAGCGGGGGGCACACAGATACGCAGTATTTT
CVLGSGGHTDTQYF
>TRBV11-3|.|TRBJ1-2|.
TGTGCCAGCAGCTTAGATCCCGGCAGGGTCGAGGGCTACACCTTC
CASSLDPGRVEGYTF
>TRBV7-9|TRBD1|TRBJ1-1|once
TGTGCCAGCAGCTTAGCGCTACAGGGGCATCCGGAAGCTTTCTTT
CASSLALQGHPEAFF
>TRBV19|TRBD2|TRBJ2-1|.
TGTGCCAGTAGGAGCGGGGCGGGGGGTCACAATGAGCAGTTCTTC
CASRSGAGGHNEQFF
>TRBV5-1|.|TRBJ2-3|few
TGCGCCAGCAGCTTGATTGGGGAGCATACAGATACGCAGTATTTT
CASSLIGEHTDTQYF
>TRBV2|.|TRBJ2-4|.
TGTGCCAGCAGTGAAGACTCCTCTTGGGCCAAAAACATTCAGTACTTC
CASSEDSSWAKNIQYF